This paragraph reports one TCR beta chain. Data came from immunoSEQ multiplex PCR; TCRdb stores just in-frame clones and leaves some out. The sample comprises more than 350,000 clones, approximately 90% of which are singletons, and roughly 1% rests with the top ten. The record originates from a study of blood T cell repertoires in COVID-19. The CDR3 is made up of 15 amino acids. The junction had 3 bases not matched to a gene; V was cut back by 2 bases and J by 4 bases. In germline, CDR1 is SGHNT, CDR2 YYREEE (reference sequence). The chain is built from TRBV5-4 and TRBJ2-3; 11 bases are shared with TRBD2. The clonotype originates from a man aged 18 to 29 who had recovered from COVID-19. What was sequenced was PBMCs or T cells enriched from blood (not recorded which). The CDR3 DNA is TGTGCCAGCAGCTTTAGCGGGGGGGCGGCAGATACGCAGTATTTT. The encoded protein is CASSFSGGAADTQYF.